The rows below give T cell receptor beta chains drawn from one sample of a study of pediatric ulcerative colitis. The method was immunoSEQ multiplex PCR; TCRdb's version includes in-frame clones alone and lacks a portion of them. The sample includes tens of thousands of clones, less than 85% seen only once; the top ten take approximately 23%. Sample: blood. These receptors were obtained from a girl under 18 with moderate ulcerative colitis. CDR3s include the opening cysteine and the closing phenylalanine or tryptophan. The order of the fields is V gene, D gene, CDR3 length, clone size, J gene, CDR3 DNA, CDR3 protein. D genes are given only for firm matches. Not every row has a clone size; where given, it reads once, few, many or a size class.

V gene: TRBV2; D gene: TRBD1; CDR3 length: 16; clone size: -; J gene: TRBJ1-4; CDR3 DNA: TGTGCCAGCAGTGCCCTGGGGGGGACAGGGAATGAAAAACTGTTTTTT; CDR3 protein: CASSALGGTGNEKLFF
V gene: TRBV7-9; D gene: -; CDR3 length: 10; clone size: -; J gene: TRBJ1-1; CDR3 DNA: TGTGCCCCGGAGTTGACTGAAGCTTTCTTT; CDR3 protein: CAPELTEAFF
V gene: TRBV4-1; D gene: -; CDR3 length: 16; clone size: -; J gene: TRBJ2-7; CDR3 DNA: TGCGCCAGCAGCCAAAAAGGGGGGGACTACTCCTACGAGCAGTACTTC; CDR3 protein: CASSQKGGDYSYEQYF
V gene: TRBV20-1; D gene: -; CDR3 length: 11; clone size: -; J gene: TRBJ2-7; CDR3 DNA: TGCAGTGCGTCTACAGGGTTCGAGCAGTACTTC; CDR3 protein: CSASTGFEQYF
V gene: TRBV5-4; D gene: -; CDR3 length: 12; clone size: -; J gene: TRBJ1-2; CDR3 DNA: TGTGCCAGCAGCTTGGAGGGGGTTGGCTACACCTTC; CDR3 protein: CASSLEGVGYTF
V gene: TRBV7-9; D gene: TRBD2; CDR3 length: 15; clone size: -; J gene: TRBJ2-1; CDR3 DNA: TGTGCCAGCAGCTTGGGGAGGGTGTCTGGGAATGAGCAGTTCTTC; CDR3 protein: CASSLGRVSGNEQFF
V gene: TRBV4-1; D gene: -; CDR3 length: 16; clone size: once; J gene: TRBJ2-2; CDR3 DNA: TGCGCCAGCAGCCAGACCTTGCTGGGGGACACCGGGGAGCTGTTTTTT; CDR3 protein: CASSQTLLGDTGELFF
V gene: TRBV6-5; D gene: -; CDR3 length: 12; clone size: -; J gene: TRBJ2-5; CDR3 DNA: TGTGCCAGCAGTAGGACCAAAGAGACCCAGTACTTC; CDR3 protein: CASSRTKETQYF
V gene: TRBV4-2; D gene: TRBD1; CDR3 length: 14; clone size: few; J gene: TRBJ1-5; CDR3 DNA: TGTGCCAGCAGCCGTGACAGGGGGGGAGAAGCCCAGCATTTT; CDR3 protein: CASSRDRGGEAQHF
V gene: TRBV19; D gene: TRBD1; CDR3 length: 13; clone size: -; J gene: TRBJ1-1; CDR3 DNA: TGTGCCAGTAGTTTGGACAGGGGGCTACAAGCTTTCTTT; CDR3 protein: CASSLDRGLQAFF
V gene: TRBV29-1; D gene: -; CDR3 length: 13; clone size: -; J gene: TRBJ2-1; CDR3 DNA: TGCAGCGGGGGGGCCCCCTCCTACAATGAGCAGTTCTTC; CDR3 protein: CSGGAPSYNEQFF
V gene: TRBV18; D gene: TRBD1; CDR3 length: 14; clone size: -; J gene: TRBJ2-3; CDR3 DNA: TGTGCCAGCTCACGGGACAGGGGCCCAGATACGCAGTATTTT; CDR3 protein: CASSRDRGPDTQYF
V gene: TRBV30; D gene: -; CDR3 length: 15; clone size: -; J gene: TRBJ1-2; CDR3 DNA: TGTGCCTTTAAGTTGGGGATCGGGTTAAACTATGGCTACACCTTC; CDR3 protein: CAFKLGIGLNYGYTF
V gene: TRBV7-8; D gene: -; CDR3 length: 16; clone size: once; J gene: TRBJ1-1; CDR3 DNA: TGTGCCAGCAGCGGTCGACGGGGGAGTGAAGACACTGAAGCTTTCTTT; CDR3 protein: CASSGRRGSEDTEAFF
V gene: TRBV5-1; D gene: TRBD1; CDR3 length: 14; clone size: -; J gene: TRBJ2-7; CDR3 DNA: TGCGCCAGCAGCTTGGGGGACAGGGAGAGACGGCAGTACTTC; CDR3 protein: CASSLGDRERRQYF
V gene: TRBV5-6; D gene: -; CDR3 length: 15; clone size: -; J gene: TRBJ1-5; CDR3 DNA: TGTGCCAGCAGCTTGAGCGGGGCAAGCAATCAGCCCCAGCATTTT; CDR3 protein: CASSLSGASNQPQHF
V gene: TRBV7-7; D gene: -; CDR3 length: 13; clone size: -; J gene: TRBJ2-2; CDR3 DNA: TGTGCTAGCAGCTTAGATCATACCGGGGAGCTGTTTTTT; CDR3 protein: CASSLDHTGELFF
V gene: TRBV18; D gene: -; CDR3 length: 12; clone size: -; J gene: TRBJ1-2; CDR3 DNA: TGTGCCAGCTCACCAGTAGCAGATGGCTACACCTTC; CDR3 protein: CASSPVADGYTF
V gene: TRBV30; D gene: -; CDR3 length: 15; clone size: once; J gene: TRBJ1-4; CDR3 DNA: TGTGCCTGGAGCAAATCAGGAGTTAGTATAGAAAAACTGTTTTTT; CDR3 protein: CAWSKSGVSIEKLFF
V gene: TRBV7-9; D gene: -; CDR3 length: 13; clone size: -; J gene: TRBJ2-4; CDR3 DNA: TGTGCCAGCAGGATGGCAGATGAAAACATTCAGTACTTC; CDR3 protein: CASRMADENIQYF
V gene: TRBV5-5; D gene: -; CDR3 length: 15; clone size: -; J gene: TRBJ2-7; CDR3 DNA: TGTGCCAGCAGCTATAACCCTAGCTCTGAATACGAGCAGTACTTC; CDR3 protein: CASSYNPSSEYEQYF
V gene: TRBV19; D gene: TRBD1; CDR3 length: 15; clone size: -; J gene: TRBJ2-7; CDR3 DNA: TGTGCCAGTAGTACGTTCCGGGACAGGGATGGAAAGCAGTACTTC; CDR3 protein: CASSTFRDRDGKQYF
V gene: TRBV30; D gene: -; CDR3 length: 14; clone size: -; J gene: TRBJ1-3; CDR3 DNA: TGTGCCTGGTCCGACGGGAGCTCTGGAAACACCATATATTTT; CDR3 protein: CAWSDGSSGNTIYF
V gene: TRBV27; D gene: -; CDR3 length: 16; clone size: -; J gene: TRBJ1-3; CDR3 DNA: TGTGCCAGCAGCCCTACCGACGGGACGGCCCGAAACACCATATATTTT; CDR3 protein: CASSPTDGTARNTIYF
V gene: TRBV5-1; D gene: -; CDR3 length: 13; clone size: once; J gene: TRBJ2-1; CDR3 DNA: TGCGCCAGCAGCCCAGACAGGCCCAATGAGCAGTTCTTC; CDR3 protein: CASSPDRPNEQFF
V gene: TRBV6-6; D gene: -; CDR3 length: 14; clone size: -; J gene: TRBJ2-7; CDR3 DNA: TGTGCCAGCAGTTACTCGAGTAGGTACGACGAGCAGTACTTC; CDR3 protein: CASSYSSRYDEQYF
V gene: TRBV30; D gene: TRBD2; CDR3 length: 20; clone size: -; J gene: TRBJ2-3; CDR3 DNA: TGTGCCTGGAGTGTACCTAAGTTGCTAGCGGGAGGGTTCCGCCCAGATACGCAGTATTTT; CDR3 protein: CAWSVPKLLAGGFRPDTQYF
V gene: TRBV7-2; D gene: -; CDR3 length: 15; clone size: -; J gene: TRBJ1-5; CDR3 DNA: TGTGCCAGCAGCACACAGGGAAATAGCAATCAGCCCCAGCATTTT; CDR3 protein: CASSTQGNSNQPQHF
V gene: TRBV6-5; D gene: -; CDR3 length: 15; clone size: -; J gene: TRBJ1-1; CDR3 DNA: TGTGCCAGCAGAAAACTACAGAGGCTGAACACTGAAGCTTTCTTT; CDR3 protein: CASRKLQRLNTEAFF
V gene: TRBV5-4; D gene: TRBD2; CDR3 length: 18; clone size: -; J gene: TRBJ2-5; CDR3 DNA: TGTGCCAGCAGCCCCAGGGCTAGCGGGAACTACTACCAAGAGACCCAGTACTTC; CDR3 protein: CASSPRASGNYYQETQYF
V gene: TRBV27; D gene: -; CDR3 length: 15; clone size: -; J gene: TRBJ1-6; CDR3 DNA: TGTGCCAGCAGTTTAAACAGCTTACCTAATTCACCCCTCCACTTT; CDR3 protein: CASSLNSLPNSPLHF
V gene: TRBV6-4; D gene: TRBD1; CDR3 length: 15; clone size: -; J gene: TRBJ1-1; CDR3 DNA: TGTGCCAGCAGTGTAGCAGGGGGTATGAACACTGAAGCTTTCTTT; CDR3 protein: CASSVAGGMNTEAFF
V gene: TRBV4-2; D gene: -; CDR3 length: 16; clone size: -; J gene: TRBJ2-3; CDR3 DNA: TGTGCCAGCAGCCAACAACTCGGGGTGCGCACAGATACGCAGTATTTT; CDR3 protein: CASSQQLGVRTDTQYF
V gene: TRBV27; D gene: -; CDR3 length: 13; clone size: -; J gene: TRBJ2-1; CDR3 DNA: TGTGCCAGCAGCCCCCTCAGGGACGGTGAGCAGTTCTTC; CDR3 protein: CASSPLRDGEQFF
V gene: TRBV6-1; D gene: -; CDR3 length: 14; clone size: -; J gene: TRBJ2-7; CDR3 DNA: TGTGCCAGCAGTGAACTTTGGAGCTCCTACGAGCAGTACTTC; CDR3 protein: CASSELWSSYEQYF
V gene: TRBV10-3; D gene: TRBD1; CDR3 length: 15; clone size: many; J gene: TRBJ1-2; CDR3 DNA: TGTGCCATCAGTGACCCGGACAGGGGGGGCTATGGCTACACCTTC; CDR3 protein: CAISDPDRGGYGYTF
V gene: TRBV5-4; D gene: -; CDR3 length: 14; clone size: -; J gene: TRBJ2-3; CDR3 DNA: TGTGCCAGCAGCTCCGGACAGCGCACAGATACGCAGTATTTT; CDR3 protein: CASSSGQRTDTQYF
V gene: TRBV29-1; D gene: TRBD2; CDR3 length: 14; clone size: -; J gene: TRBJ2-1; CDR3 DNA: TGCAGCGTTGCTCCGGGACTAGCGGGAGTCGAGCAGTTCTTC; CDR3 protein: CSVAPGLAGVEQFF
V gene: TRBV25-1; D gene: -; CDR3 length: 15; clone size: -; J gene: TRBJ1-1; CDR3 DNA: TGTGCCAGCAGGAAAGGGGGGGCGGCGAACACTGAAGCTTTCTTT; CDR3 protein: CASRKGGAANTEAFF
V gene: TRBV5-1; D gene: -; CDR3 length: 15; clone size: -; J gene: TRBJ2-3; CDR3 DNA: TGCGCCAGCAGCTTGCAGGGACATCCCACAGATACGCAGTATTTT; CDR3 protein: CASSLQGHPTDTQYF
V gene: TRBV11-2; D gene: TRBD1; CDR3 length: 13; clone size: -; J gene: TRBJ1-1; CDR3 DNA: TGTGCCAGCAGCCTACAAAAGACAGGGCAAGCTTTCTTT; CDR3 protein: CASSLQKTGQAFF
V gene: TRBV10-2; D gene: TRBD2; CDR3 length: 14; clone size: -; J gene: TRBJ2-1; CDR3 DNA: TGCGCCAGCAGACTAGCGGGAGGGGGGAATGAGCAGTTCTTC; CDR3 protein: CASRLAGGGNEQFF
V gene: TRBV7-8; D gene: -; CDR3 length: 14; clone size: few; J gene: TRBJ1-2; CDR3 DNA: TGTGCCAGCAGCCCCCCGGACGGGGGCGATGGCTACACCTTC; CDR3 protein: CASSPPDGGDGYTF
V gene: TRBV29-1; D gene: -; CDR3 length: 12; clone size: -; J gene: TRBJ1-2; CDR3 DNA: TGCAGCGCATCGGGAGGGAACTATGGCTACACCTTC; CDR3 protein: CSASGGNYGYTF
V gene: TRBV6-5; D gene: -; CDR3 length: 12; clone size: -; J gene: TRBJ2-5; CDR3 DNA: TGTGCCAGCAGAACGGAGCAAGAGACCCAGTACTTC; CDR3 protein: CASRTEQETQYF
V gene: TRBV5-4; D gene: -; CDR3 length: 17; clone size: -; J gene: TRBJ2-3; CDR3 DNA: TGTGCCAGCAGCCCCAGGGTGGGCGGCGGTCGCACAGATACGCAGTATTTT; CDR3 protein: CASSPRVGGGRTDTQYF